A single sample is the source of the 2 T cell receptor beta chains below, sequenced in a study of CD8 T cells in ankylosing spondylitis. TCRdb passed the 5' RACE reads through MiXCR, listing each CDR3 protein once. The sample contains about 250,000 distinct CDR3 sequences, over 30% of which appear only once. Sequencing was performed on blood, either unsorted or a sorted T cell fraction (not recorded which). These receptors originate from a male donor with ankylosing spondylitis or in good health (not recorded which).

This clonotype came up once. This chain connects TRBV6-1 to TRBJ2-2, with D uncertain. The V end was cut by 3 bases, the J end by 0 bases, with 14 bases between. Germline CDR1 and CDR2: MNHNS and SASEGT. The CDR3 runs 17 residues. This chain's CDR3 is CASSDRRGGTNTGELFF. As DNA, the CDR3 is TGTGCCAGCAGTGACCGTCGAGGTGGAACGAACACCGGGGAGCTGTTTTTT.

The chain has TRBV20-1 and TRBJ1-5; D may be TRBD1 (5 bases). Germline CDR1 and CDR2: DFQATT and SNEGSKA (reference sequence). The CDR3 is 14 residues long. V lost 6 bases and J 4 bases, leaving 16 bases between the germline ends. CDR3 in DNA: TGCAGTGCCCTGACAGCTTCCCCAAATCAGCCCCAGCATTTT. As protein: CSALTASPNQPQHF.